These 27 T cell receptor beta chains share one sample of origin, sequenced in a study of beta chain features in type 1 diabetes. The authors reverse transcribed all of the isolated RNA, so sequencing captured expressed TCRB transcripts. The table came from immunoSEQ multiplex PCR; TCRdb's copy has only in-frame clones and leaves some out. The top ten clones hold 0.015% of a sample with approximately 300,000 clones, approximately 11% of them seen once. Source material: naive CD4+ T cells from blood. The receptors derive from a woman between 25 and 40 years old in good health.

This clone was seen a few times. The chain carries TRBV29-1 and TRBJ1-2; D not resolved. Trimming took off 0 bases at V and 6 bases at J, with 14 bases between the two ends. From germline, CDR1 is SQVTM and CDR2 ANQGSEA. The CDR3 has 14 residues. The CDR3 nucleotides read TGCAGCGTTGAAGATCGGTGGAGGGTGCATGGCTACACCTTC. Residues: CSVEDRWRVHGYTF.

This clone was observed a handful of times. The rearrangement uses TRBV4-3 and TRBJ1-1; D ambiguous. In germline, CDR1 is LGHNA, CDR2 YSLEER. This CDR3 has 13 amino acids. The germline V and J ends were trimmed by 4 bases and 5 bases, with 11 bases remaining between them. The CDR3 reads CASSLRGWTEAFF. CDR3 nucleotides: TGCGCCAGCAGCCTAAGAGGATGGACTGAAGCTTTCTTT.

In its sample, this clone was seen a few times. The rearrangement joins TRBV29-1 to TRBJ1-1; TRBD1 matches at 8 bases. Trimming took 8 bases from V and 0 from J; bases not matched to a gene: 5. From germline, CDR1 is SQVTM and CDR2 ANQGSEA. The CDR3 has 13 residues. The CDR3 loop is CSFHRGVNTEAFF. CDR3 sequence (DNA): TGCAGCTTCCACAGGGGGGTGAACACTGAAGCTTTCTTT. The full variable domain, with the rest looked up from reference TRBV29-1 and TRBJ1-1, is SAVISQKPSRDICQRGTSLTIQCQVDSQVTMMFWYRQQPGQSLTLIATANQGSEATYESGFVIDKFPISRPNLTFSTLTVSNMSPEDSSIYLCSFHRGVNTEAFFGQGTRLTVV.

This clone was picked up a small number of times. The chain recombines TRBV14 with TRBJ2-7, with 12 bases matching TRBD2. The CDR3 loop spans 17 amino acids. V lost 4 bases, J lost 2 bases, and 9 bases stayed unmatched. Germline CDR1 and CDR2: SGHDN and FVKESK. CDR3 residues: CASSLSILAGGAYEQYF. DNA for the CDR3: TGTGCCAGCAGCCTCTCGATACTAGCGGGAGGAGCCTACGAGCAGTACTTC.

This clone was found a few times. J is TRBJ1-5 and V is TRBV4-1; TRBD1 matches at 8 bases. Germline lookup yields CDR1 MGHRA and CDR2 YSYEKL. This CDR3 is 16 amino acids long. The trim removed 1 base at V and 2 bases at J, leaving 4 bases unmatched. As DNA, the CDR3 is TGCGCCAGCAGCCAAGCCGGGACAGGAGGCAATCAGCCCCAGCATTTT. It specifies CASSQAGTGGNQPQHF.

This chain uses TRBV9 with TRBJ1-4; TRBD1 matches 7 bases. Trimming cost V 4 bases and J 0 bases; bases outside gene matches: 6. The V gene's germline CDR1 is SGDLS and CDR2 YYNGEE. The CDR3 consists of 16 residues. Here the CDR3 DNA reads TGTGCCAGCAGCAACCGGGACAGAACAACTAATGAAAAACTGTTTTTT. Protein sequence: CASSNRDRTTNEKLFF.

The rearrangement joins TRBV5-5 to TRBJ1-1, with D possibly being TRBD1 (6 bases). The CDR3 loop spans 14 amino acids. Trimming left V 4 bases short and J 4 bases short, with 14 bases between. CDR1 and CDR2 from the germline V gene are SGHKS and YYEKEE (reference sequence). CDR3 region: CASSMTGASTEAFF. The CDR3 DNA reads TGTGCCAGCAGCATGACAGGTGCGTCCACTGAAGCTTTCTTT.

This rearrangement joins TRBV11-2 to TRBJ2-3; 10 bases align to TRBD1. The CDR3 is made up of 17 amino acids. The ends lost 2 bases at V and 6 bases at J; junction bases unmatched: 11. Per germline, CDR1 SGHAT and CDR2 FQNNGV. The CDR3 bases are TGTGCCAGCAGCTTACGAACCCAGACAGGGGGCATCGATACGCAGTATTTT. Amino acid sequence: CASSLRTQTGGIDTQYF.

This clone appeared a few times. The gene calls are TRBV5-1 and TRBJ1-1; D gene uncertain. The length of the CDR3 is 16 residues. The V and J ends lost 1 base and 0 bases respectively, with 13 bases between them. CDR1 is SGHRS and CDR2 is YFSETQ in the germline V gene. CDR3 DNA sequence: TGCGCCAGCAGCTTGTCCCAGGCTTTCGTGAACACTGAAGCTTTCTTT. It translates to CASSLSQAFVNTEAFF.

This clone appeared a few times. Additional DNA sequences in this sample encode the identical CDR3. The chain has TRBV28 and TRBJ2-7, with a weak D call TRBD2 (5 bases). This CDR3 is built from 13 residues. The germline V gene encodes CDR1 MDHEN and CDR2 SYDVKM. V lost 5 bases to trimming and J lost 3 bases, with 11 bases between them. The DNA for the CDR3 is TGTGCCAGCAGTGTAAGCGGAAACTACGAGCAGTACTTC. Residues: CASSVSGNYEQYF.

This clone has just a few counts. This sequence joins TRBV7-6 and TRBJ2-7; 12 positions match TRBD1. Per the germline V gene, CDR1 is SGHVS and CDR2 is FNYEAQ. This CDR3 comprises 16 residues. V was clipped by 1 base and J by 5 bases; unmatched bases: 6. The CDR3 sequence is CASSLVPGQGADEQYF. For the CDR3, the DNA is TGTGCCAGCAGCTTAGTTCCGGGACAGGGGGCCGACGAGCAGTACTTC.

V is TRBV30 and J is TRBJ1-5, with 8 bases lining up with TRBD1. From germline, CDR1 is GTSNPN and CDR2 SVGIG (reference sequence). V shed 0 bases, J shed 3 bases, and the junction held 7 bases outside the gene matches. The CDR3 totals 16 residues. The CDR3 DNA sequence: TGTGCCTGGAGTGTCCTACAGGGGGGACTCAATCAGCCCCAGCATTTT. Translated, it gives CAWSVLQGGLNQPQHF.

V gene TRBV6-4 combines with J gene TRBJ1-1; no firm D call. In germline, CDR1 is MRHNA, CDR2 SNTAGT. This CDR3 comprises 13 residues. Trimming shortened V by 4 bases and J by 1 base, and 7 bases separated the two germline ends. CDR3 region: CASSVEGNTEAFF. DNA for the CDR3: TGTGCCAGCAGTGTGGAGGGGAACACTGAAGCTTTCTTT.

The V and J genes are TRBV6-5 and TRBJ1-2; weak D call: TRBD1 (5 bases). Trimming removed 4 bases from V and 7 bases from J, with 16 bases in between. The length of the CDR3 is 14 residues. Germline-derived CDR1 and CDR2 are MNHEY and SVGAGI. CDR3 coding DNA: TGTGCCAGCAGTTCTCCGGCGGGGGTTGGTGGCTACACCTTC. Residues: CASSSPAGVGGYTF.

This clone was counted a few times. The CDR3 bases are TGCGCCAGCAGCCAAGAGTGGGTTAGCGGGTCTGGGGCCAACGTCCTGACTTTC. Encoded protein: CASSQEWVSGSGANVLTF. The chain recombines TRBV4-3 with TRBJ2-6; 7 bases are shared with TRBD2. Germline CDR1 reads LGHNA; CDR2 reads YSLEER. The trim removed 0 bases at V and 1 base at J, leaving 6 bases unmatched. The length of the CDR3 is 18 residues.

V usage is TRBV18 and J usage is TRBJ2-1; D may be TRBD2 (6 bases). The CDR3 has 16 amino acids. From germline, CDR1 is KGHSH and CDR2 LQKENI. The V end was cut by 3 bases, the J end by 3 bases, with 15 bases between. This CDR3 is CASSPSEAGGYNEQFF. CDR3 sequence (DNA): TGTGCCAGCTCACCCTCTGAAGCGGGTGGCTACAATGAGCAGTTCTTC. The full variable domain, with the rest looked up from reference TRBV18 and TRBJ2-1, is NAGVMQNPRHLVRRRGQEARLRCSPMKGHSHVYWYRQLPEEGLKFMVYLQKENIIDESGMPKERFSAEFPKEGPSILRIQQVVRGDSAAYFCASSPSEAGGYNEQFFGPGTRLTVL.

The table lists this clone with a few counts. The J gene is TRBJ2-5, the V gene TRBV5-1, with a possible D match to TRBD1 (6 bases). The V gene's germline CDR1 is SGHRS and CDR2 YFSETQ. CDR3 length equals 14 residues. Trimming pared 0 bases from V and 7 bases from J, leaving 13 bases between. CDR3 nucleotide sequence: TGCGCCAGCAGCTTGGTCCAGGGGTCGGGGACCCAGTACTTC. This codes for CASSLVQGSGTQYF.

This chain connects TRBV9 to TRBJ2-7; a weak D match, TRBD2 (5 bases). Trimming took off 3 bases at V and 2 bases at J, with 15 bases between the two ends. From germline, CDR1 is SGDLS and CDR2 YYNGEE. This CDR3 is built from 15 residues. The chain's CDR3 is CASSESPGSAYEQYF. The CDR3 DNA reads as TGTGCCAGCAGCGAATCTCCGGGAAGCGCCTACGAGCAGTACTTC.

V gene TRBV5-1 combines with J gene TRBJ2-1; D is ambiguous. Germline CDR1 and CDR2: SGHRS and YFSETQ. Trimming pared 5 bases from V and 5 bases from J, leaving 5 bases between. The CDR3 has 11 amino acids. This CDR3 reads CASRLNNEQFF. Written as DNA, the CDR3 is TGCGCCAGCAGACTCAACAATGAGCAGTTCTTC.

V gene TRBV6-1 combines with J gene TRBJ1-2; D unclear. In germline, CDR1 is MNHNS, CDR2 SASEGT. CDR3 size: 14 residues. V was pared by 6 bases and J by 7 bases, with 18 bases between. The CDR3 loop reads CASSLDPAGSGYTF. CDR3 DNA: TGTGCCAGCAGCCTGGACCCGGCGGGGTCTGGCTACACCTTC.

The chain recombines TRBV6-6 with TRBJ1-5; 9 nucleotides align to TRBD1. Germline V CDR1 and CDR2: MNHNY, SVGAGI (reference sequence). The CDR3 spans 15 residues. V lost 5 bases and J lost 4; bases outside the gene matches: 6. CDR3: CASSVQGAGNQPQHF. The CDR3 DNA is TGTGCCAGCAGTGTACAGGGGGCAGGTAATCAGCCCCAGCATTTT.

This chain joins TRBV30 and TRBJ2-1; the match to TRBD2 covers 14 bases. Germline CDR1 and CDR2: GTSNPN and SVGIG (reference sequence). The CDR3 contains 16 residues. Trimming cost V 3 bases and J 7 bases; bases outside gene matches: 8. CDR3 DNA: TGTGCCTGGAGGAGACCGGGACTAGCGGGAGTGAATGAGCAGTTCTTC. Translated, it gives CAWRRPGLAGVNEQFF. Drawing the rest from reference TRBV30 and TRBJ2-1, the complete variable domain is SQTIHQWPATLVQPVGSPLSLECTVEGTSNPNLYWYRQAAGRGLQLLFYSVGIGQISSEVPQNLSASRPQDRQFILSSKKLLLSDSGFYLCAWRRPGLAGVNEQFFGPGTRLTVL.

This clone has more than one count but fewer than ten. The chain combines TRBV18 with TRBJ2-1; possible D gene TRBD2, 5 bases. V lost 3 bases, J lost 7 bases, and 19 bases lay in between. The CDR3 length is 16 residues. In germline, CDR1 is KGHSH, CDR2 LQKENI. This CDR3 reads CASSPNSVVPRNEQFF. CDR3 sequence (DNA): TGTGCCAGCTCACCGAATAGCGTCGTGCCCCGTAATGAGCAGTTCTTC.

The chain combines TRBV6-5 with TRBJ2-3, with unresolved D. The length of the CDR3 is 15 residues. CDR1 is MNHEY and CDR2 is SVGAGI in the germline V gene. V was trimmed by 7 bases and J by 0 bases, leaving 14 bases between them. The chain's CDR3 is CASTKVPGSTDTQYF. CDR3 coding DNA: TGTGCCAGCACCAAAGTCCCAGGTAGCACAGATACGCAGTATTTT.

This clone was counted only a few times. The chain couples TRBV6-5 to TRBJ1-5; D perhaps matches TRBD1 (6 bases). This CDR3 is built from 11 residues. Per germline, CDR1 MNHEY and CDR2 SVGAGI. V was clipped by 6 bases and J by 9 bases, with 9 bases between them. The DNA of the CDR3 is TGTGCCAGCAGACCGACAGGGCCCCAGCATTTT. Translating it yields CASRPTGPQHF.

This clone has only a few counts. The chain carries TRBV27 and TRBJ2-1; D is possibly TRBD1 (6 bases). V lost 4 bases and J lost 4, with 14 bases in between. The CDR3 is 15 residues long. The germline V gene has CDR1 MNHEY and CDR2 SMNVEV (reference sequence). The CDR3 DNA sequence: TGTGCCAGCAGTTATGCCGGGACATCGTACAATGAGCAGTTCTTC. The encoded protein is CASSYAGTSYNEQFF.

V is TRBV28 and J is TRBJ2-5; no reliable D call. The germline gives CDR1 MDHEN, CDR2 SYDVKM. The germline V and J ends were trimmed by 3 bases and 7 bases, with 18 bases remaining between them. This CDR3 has 15 residues. The CDR3 sequence: CASSFSLRRVATQYF. The DNA of the CDR3 is TGTGCCAGCAGTTTTTCTCTCCGTCGAGTTGCGACCCAGTACTTC.